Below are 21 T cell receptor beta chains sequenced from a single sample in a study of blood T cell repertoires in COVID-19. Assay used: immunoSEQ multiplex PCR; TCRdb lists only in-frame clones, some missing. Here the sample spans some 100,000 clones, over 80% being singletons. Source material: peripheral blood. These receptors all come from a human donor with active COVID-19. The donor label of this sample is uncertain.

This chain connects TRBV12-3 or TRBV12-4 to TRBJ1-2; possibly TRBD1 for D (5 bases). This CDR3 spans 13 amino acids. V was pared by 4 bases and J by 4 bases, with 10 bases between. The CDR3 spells CASSSRVGYGYTF. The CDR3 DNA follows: TGTGCCAGCAGTTCCAGGGTCGGCTATGGCTACACCTTC.

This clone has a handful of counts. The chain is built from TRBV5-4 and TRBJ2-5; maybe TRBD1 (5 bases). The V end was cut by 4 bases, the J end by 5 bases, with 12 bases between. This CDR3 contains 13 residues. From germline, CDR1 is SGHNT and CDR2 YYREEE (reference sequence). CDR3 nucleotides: TGTGCCAGCAGCCTTGACAGAACGGAGACCCAGTACTTC. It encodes CASSLDRTETQYF.

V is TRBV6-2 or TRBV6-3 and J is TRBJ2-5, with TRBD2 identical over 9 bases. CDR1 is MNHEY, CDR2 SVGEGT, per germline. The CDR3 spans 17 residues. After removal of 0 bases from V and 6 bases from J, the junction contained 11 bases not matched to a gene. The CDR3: CASSYSMSSGGRKTQYF. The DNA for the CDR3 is TGTGCCAGCAGTTACTCGATGAGTAGCGGGGGAAGGAAGACCCAGTACTTC.

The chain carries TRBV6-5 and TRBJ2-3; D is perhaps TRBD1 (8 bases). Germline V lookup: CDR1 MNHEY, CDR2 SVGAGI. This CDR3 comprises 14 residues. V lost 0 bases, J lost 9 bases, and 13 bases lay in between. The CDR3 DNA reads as TGTGCCAGCAGTTACTCGACAGGGGAGGGGACGCAGTATTTT. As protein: CASSYSTGEGTQYF.

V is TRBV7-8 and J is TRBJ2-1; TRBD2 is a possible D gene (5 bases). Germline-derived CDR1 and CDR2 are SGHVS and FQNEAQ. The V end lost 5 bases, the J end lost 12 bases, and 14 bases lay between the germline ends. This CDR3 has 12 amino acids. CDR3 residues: CASSQLGPGQFF. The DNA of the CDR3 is TGTGCCAGCAGCCAACTAGGGCCGGGGCAGTTCTTC.

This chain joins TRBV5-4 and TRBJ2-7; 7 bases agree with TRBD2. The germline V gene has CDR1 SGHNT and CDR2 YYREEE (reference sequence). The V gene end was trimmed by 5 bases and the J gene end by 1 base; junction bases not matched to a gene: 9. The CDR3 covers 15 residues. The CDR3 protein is CASSSRASGSYEQYF. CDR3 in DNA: TGTGCCAGCAGTTCCAGGGCTAGCGGTTCCTACGAGCAGTACTTC.

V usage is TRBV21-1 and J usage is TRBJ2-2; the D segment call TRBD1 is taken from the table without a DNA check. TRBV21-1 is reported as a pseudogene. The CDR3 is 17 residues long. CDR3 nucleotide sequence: TGTGCCAGCAGCCTGCACCGGGACAGGGGGCCAACCGGGGAGCTGTTTTTT. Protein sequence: CASSLHRDRGPTGELFF.

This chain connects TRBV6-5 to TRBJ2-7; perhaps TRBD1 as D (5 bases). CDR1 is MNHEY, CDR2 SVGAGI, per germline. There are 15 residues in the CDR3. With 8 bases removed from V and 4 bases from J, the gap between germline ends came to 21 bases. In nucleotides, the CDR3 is TGTGCCAGCCAAGTGGGGCGGAGTCTGGGTTACGAGCAGTACTTC. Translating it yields CASQVGRSLGYEQYF.

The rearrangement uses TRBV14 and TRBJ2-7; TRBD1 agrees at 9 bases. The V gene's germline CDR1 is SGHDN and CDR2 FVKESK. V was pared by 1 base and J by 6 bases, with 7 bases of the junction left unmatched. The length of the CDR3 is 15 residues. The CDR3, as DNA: TGTGCCAGCAGCCAAGCCGGGACAGGGCTTCTCGAGCAGTACTTC. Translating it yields CASSQAGTGLLEQYF.

CDR3 bases: TGCGCCAGCAGACTGGAGAAAAACACTGAAGCTTTCTTT. It translates to CASRLEKNTEAFF. V and J are TRBV5-1 and TRBJ1-1; no definite D call. V lost 5 bases and J 2 bases, leaving 10 bases between the germline ends. CDR1 and CDR2 (germline): SGHRS, YFSETQ. The CDR3 is 13 residues long.

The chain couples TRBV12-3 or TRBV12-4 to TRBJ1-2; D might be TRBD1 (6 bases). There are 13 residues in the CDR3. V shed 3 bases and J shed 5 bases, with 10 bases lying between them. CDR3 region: CASSFGTSYGYTF. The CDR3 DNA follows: TGTGCCAGCAGTTTTGGGACAAGTTATGGCTACACCTTC.

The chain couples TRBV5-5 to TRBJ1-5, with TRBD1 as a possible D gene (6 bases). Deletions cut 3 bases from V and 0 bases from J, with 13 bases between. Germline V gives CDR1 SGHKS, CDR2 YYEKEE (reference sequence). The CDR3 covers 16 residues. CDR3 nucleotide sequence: TGTGCCAGCAGCTCCACCGGGACAAATAGCAATCAGCCCCAGCATTTT. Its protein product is CASSSTGTNSNQPQHF. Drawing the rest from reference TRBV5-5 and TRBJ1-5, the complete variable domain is DAGVTQSPTHLIKTRGQQVTLRCSPISGHKSVSWYQQVLGQGPQFIFQYYEKEERGRGNFPDRFSARQFPNYSSELNVNALLLGDSALYLCASSSTGTNSNQPQHFGDGTRLSIL.

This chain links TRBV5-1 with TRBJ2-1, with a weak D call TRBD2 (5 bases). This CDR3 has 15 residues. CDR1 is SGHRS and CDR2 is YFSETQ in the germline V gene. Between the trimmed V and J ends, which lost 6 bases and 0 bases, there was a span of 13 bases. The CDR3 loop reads CASMASLSSYNEQFF. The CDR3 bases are TGCGCCAGCATGGCTAGCCTGAGCTCCTACAATGAGCAGTTCTTC.

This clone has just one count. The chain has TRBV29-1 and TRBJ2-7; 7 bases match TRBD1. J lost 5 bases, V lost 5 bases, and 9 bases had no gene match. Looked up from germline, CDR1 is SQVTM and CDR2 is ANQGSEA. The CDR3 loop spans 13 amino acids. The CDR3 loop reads CSVRTGLRHEQYF. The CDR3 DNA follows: TGCAGCGTTAGGACAGGATTACGTCACGAGCAGTACTTC.

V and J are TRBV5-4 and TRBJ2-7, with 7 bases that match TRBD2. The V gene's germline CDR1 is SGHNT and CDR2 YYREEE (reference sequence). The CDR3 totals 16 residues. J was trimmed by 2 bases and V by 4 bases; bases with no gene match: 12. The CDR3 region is CASSDSRRGTAYEQYF. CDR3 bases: TGTGCCAGCAGCGATTCCAGGCGGGGGACCGCCTACGAGCAGTACTTC.

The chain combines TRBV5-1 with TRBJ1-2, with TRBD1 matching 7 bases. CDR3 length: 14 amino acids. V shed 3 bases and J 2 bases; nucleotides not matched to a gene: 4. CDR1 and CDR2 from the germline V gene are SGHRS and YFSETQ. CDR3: CASSSTGANYGYTF. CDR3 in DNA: TGCGCCAGCAGCTCAACAGGGGCCAACTATGGCTACACCTTC.

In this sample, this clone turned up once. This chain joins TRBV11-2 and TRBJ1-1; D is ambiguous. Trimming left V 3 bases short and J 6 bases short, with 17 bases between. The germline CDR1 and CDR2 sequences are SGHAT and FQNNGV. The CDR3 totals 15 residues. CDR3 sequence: CASSLRTRTGAEAFF. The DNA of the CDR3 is TGTGCCAGCAGCTTGCGGACGAGGACCGGGGCTGAAGCTTTCTTT.

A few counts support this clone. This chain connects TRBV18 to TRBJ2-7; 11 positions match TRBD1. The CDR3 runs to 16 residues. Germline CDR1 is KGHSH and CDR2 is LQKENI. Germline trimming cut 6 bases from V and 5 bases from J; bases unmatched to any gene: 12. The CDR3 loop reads CASSRTRTGGGNEQYF. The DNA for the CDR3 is TGTGCCAGCTCGCGCACCCGGACAGGGGGCGGAAACGAGCAGTACTTC.

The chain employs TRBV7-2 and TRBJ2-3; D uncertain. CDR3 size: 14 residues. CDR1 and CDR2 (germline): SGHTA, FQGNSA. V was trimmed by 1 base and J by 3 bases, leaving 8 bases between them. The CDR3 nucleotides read TGTGCCAGCAGCTTAGTAGGAGTGACAGATACGCAGTATTTT. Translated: CASSLVGVTDTQYF.

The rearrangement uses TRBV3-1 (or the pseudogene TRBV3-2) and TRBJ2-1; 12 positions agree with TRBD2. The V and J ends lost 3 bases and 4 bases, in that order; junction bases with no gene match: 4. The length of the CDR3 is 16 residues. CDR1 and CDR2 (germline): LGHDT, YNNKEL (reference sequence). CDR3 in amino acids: CASSHLTSGGYNEQFF. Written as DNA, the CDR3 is TGTGCCAGCAGCCATTTAACTAGCGGGGGGTACAATGAGCAGTTCTTC.

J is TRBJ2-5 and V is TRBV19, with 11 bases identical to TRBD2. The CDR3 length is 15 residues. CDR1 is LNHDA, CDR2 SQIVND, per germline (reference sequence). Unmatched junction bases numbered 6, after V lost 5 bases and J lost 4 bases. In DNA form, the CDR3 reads TGTGCCAGTAGTGGCATTAGCGGGGGGGCAGAGACCCAGTACTTC. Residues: CASSGISGGAETQYF.